This TCR beta chain was obtained from a study of breast tumors, draining lymph nodes, adjacent tissues. Study-wide results and caveats: Compared with basal-like, luminal-like tumors shared significantly more repertoire with nontumor tissue. Tumor T cell lymph node origin was a supported hypothesis, not proven. Tumors had less TCR diversity than lymph nodes, more than nontumor tissue.

This clonotype has a count of ten or more. As yet, its antigen is unknown. Breast cancer patients provided tissue from their axillary draining lymph nodes. TCRdb independently ran MiXCR on the multiplex PCR reads; one entry per CDR3 protein. The sample has approximately 210,000 distinct CDR3 sequences, about 32% seen once. In germline, CDR1 is SGHAT, CDR2 FQNNGV. Trimming removed 1 base at V and 10 bases at J, with 12 bases between. CDR3 size: 13 residues. The clonotype comes from a female donor with breast cancer. Some clones in this sample may be carry-over from other donors' samples. This sequence joins TRBV11-2 and TRBJ2-3; D possibly uses TRBD1 or TRBD2 (5 bases each). The sequenced sample was axillary lymph node tissue. Here the CDR3 reads CASSLGGASAQYF. The DNA of the CDR3 is TGTGCCAGCAGCTTAGGAGGGGCGTCCGCGCAGTATTTT.